Listed here is a single T cell receptor beta chain. This entry belongs to a study of T cells in Graves' hyperthyroidism and ophthalmopathy. The investigators amplified TCR beta CDR3 regions from RNA transcripts. Using the HTBI primer set, a first-round RT-PCR was run on the TCR CDR3. TCRdb reanalysed the multiplex PCR reads using MiXCR and keeps one entry per CDR3 protein. The profile shows about 290,000 distinct CDR3 sequences, roughly an eighth of them singletons. This CDR3 comprises 16 residues. Per the germline V gene, CDR1 is MNHEY and CDR2 is SVGEGT. Deletions cut 6 bases from V and 3 bases from J, with 15 bases between. Stable hyperthyroidism: no ophthalmopathy progression over 18 months of follow-up. The study left out patients who had uncontrolled infection, other autoimmune disease, pregnancy or lactation.

This chain joins TRBV6-2 or TRBV6-3 and TRBJ2-6; D unresolved. The clonotype comes from a woman aged 40-49 years with Graves' hyperthyroidism. The material sequenced was blood. CDR3 in amino acids: CASSQVGLFGANVLTF. CDR3 nucleotide sequence: TGTGCCAGCAGCCAAGTCGGGCTTTTTGGGGCCAACGTCCTGACTTTC.